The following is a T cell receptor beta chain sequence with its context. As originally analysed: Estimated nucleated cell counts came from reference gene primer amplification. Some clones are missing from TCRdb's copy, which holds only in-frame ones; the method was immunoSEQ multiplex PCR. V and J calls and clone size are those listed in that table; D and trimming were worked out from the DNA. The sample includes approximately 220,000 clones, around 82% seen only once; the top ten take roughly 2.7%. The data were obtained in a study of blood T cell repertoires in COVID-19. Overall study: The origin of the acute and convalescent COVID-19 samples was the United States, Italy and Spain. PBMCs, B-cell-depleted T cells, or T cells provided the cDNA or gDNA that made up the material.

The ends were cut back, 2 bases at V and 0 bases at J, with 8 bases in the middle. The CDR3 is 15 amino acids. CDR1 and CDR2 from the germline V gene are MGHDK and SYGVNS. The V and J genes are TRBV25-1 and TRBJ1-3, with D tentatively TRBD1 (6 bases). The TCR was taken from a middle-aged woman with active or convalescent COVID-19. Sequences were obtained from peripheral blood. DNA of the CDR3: TGTGCCAGCAGTGAACCACAGGGCTCTGGAAACACCATATATTTT. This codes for CASSEPQGSGNTIYF.